A single sample is the source of the 27 T cell receptor beta chains below, sequenced in a study of shared clonotypes between healthy human individuals. Clones were sequenced by immunoSEQ multiplex PCR, and TCRdb holds only the in-frame ones, with some missing. Among approximately 98,000 clones listed, around 68% were seen once. The material sequenced was memory CD8+ T cells sorted from blood. The subset is: CD45RO+ cells pooled with CCR7-negative TemRA cells. These receptors were collected from a woman aged 25 to 45 in good health.

This rearrangement joins TRBV2 to TRBJ2-7, with D possibly TRBD2 on 5 matching bases. This CDR3 contains 15 residues. Germline assignment: CDR1 SNHLY and CDR2 FYNNEI. The CDR3 is CPKRDGRRGSYEQYF. The CDR3 DNA reads as TGTCCTAAACGAGATGGGAGAAGAGGGTCCTACGAGCAGTACTTC.

V gene TRBV25-1 combines with J gene TRBJ1-1; 7 bases map to TRBD1. Per the germline V gene, CDR1 is MGHDK and CDR2 is SYGVNS. Losses at the gene ends were 2 bases for V and 11 bases for J; bases not matched to a gene: 5. The CDR3 extends over 12 amino acids. The CDR3 reads CASSENRGVAFF. As DNA, the CDR3 is TGTGCCAGCAGTGAAAACAGGGGTGTTGCTTTCTTT. Variable domain in full (rest from reference TRBV25-1 and TRBJ1-1): EADIYQTPRYLVIGTGKKITLECSQTMGHDKMYWYQQDPGMELHLIHYSYGVNSTEKGDLSSESTVSRIRTEHFPLTLESARPSHTSQYLCASSENRGVAFFGQGTRLTVV.

The chain recombines TRBV12-1 with TRBJ1-2; the table calls TRBD1, which could not be checked here. TRBV12-1 is recorded as a pseudogene. The CDR3 has 17 residues. CDR3 sequence reads: CASSYFPHRGYCSGYTF. DNA for the CDR3: TGTGCCAGCAGCTATTTTCCCCACAGGGGTTATTGTAGTGGCTACACCTTC.

The CDR3 DNA reads TGTGCCAGCTCCGGCGGGGTGGGACGGCCGTTTGGCAATGAGCAGTTCTTC. This encodes CASSGGVGRPFGNEQFF. This rearrangement joins TRBV11-3 to TRBJ2-1; D may be TRBD2 (6 bases). With 8 bases removed from V and 6 bases from J, the gap between germline ends came to 26 bases. Per germline, CDR1 SGHNT and CDR2 YENEEA. There are 17 residues in the CDR3.

The rearrangement links TRBV7-2 to TRBJ2-5; 9 bases agree with TRBD1. V lost 1 base, J lost 5 bases, and 14 bases stayed unmatched. Germline CDR1 SGHTA, CDR2 FQGNSA. This CDR3 region has 18 residues. The CDR3 DNA is TGTGCCAGCAGCTTAGGCTACCCGGGGACAGGGTTCCGGGAGACCCAGTACTTC. Amino acids: CASSLGYPGTGFRETQYF.

The rearrangement uses TRBV4-2 and TRBJ1-4; 7 bases match TRBD1. The J segment lost 7 bases and the V segment lost 5 bases, leaving 10 bases of the junction unmatched. From germline, CDR1 is LGHNA and CDR2 YNFKEQ. This CDR3 region has 15 residues. The CDR3 DNA sequence: TGTGCCAGCAGCGCGGGGACAGACAATCTTGAAAAACTGTTTTTT. The encoded protein is CASSAGTDNLEKLFF.

The gene calls are TRBV19 and TRBJ2-3; D perhaps matches TRBD2 (5 bases). This CDR3 comprises 16 residues. CDR1 LNHDA and CDR2 SQIVND come from the germline V gene (reference sequence). V lost 1 base to trimming and J lost 4 bases, with 15 bases between them. The CDR3 sequence: CASSIVGLGKSDTQYF. In DNA form, the CDR3 reads TGTGCCAGTAGTATAGTCGGCCTCGGGAAGTCAGATACGCAGTATTTT. Full variable domain (outside the CDR3, taken from reference TRBV19 and TRBJ2-3): DGGITQSPKYLFRKEGQNVTLSCEQNLNHDAMYWYRQDPGQGLRLIYYSQIVNDFQKGDIAEGYSVSREKKESFPLTVTSAQKNPTAFYLCASSIVGLGKSDTQYFGPGTRLTVL.

This clone was counted a few times. Other DNA sequences in this sample translate to the same CDR3. This chain joins TRBV6-1 and TRBJ2-1; 12 bases agree with TRBD2. CDR1 and CDR2 from the germline V gene are MNHNS and SASEGT. The CDR3 totals 15 residues. Trimming removed 3 bases from V and 6 bases from J; junction bases left unmatched: 3. The CDR3 DNA sequence: TGTGCCAGCAGTGATCGGACTAGCGGGATCAATGAGCAGTTCTTC. As protein: CASSDRTSGINEQFF.

The table lists this clone with a count of one. Other nucleotide sequences from this sample produce the same CDR3. The V and J genes are TRBV5-4 and TRBJ2-1; TRBD2 matches at 10 bases. Germline V gives CDR1 SGHNT, CDR2 YYREEE (reference sequence). The CDR3 consists of 15 residues. Trimming removed 0 bases from V and 3 bases from J; junction bases left unmatched: 0. CDR3 DNA: TGTGCCAGCAGCTTGGGGACTAGCGGCTACAATGAGCAGTTCTTC. Protein product: CASSLGTSGYNEQFF. The complete variable domain, with remaining parts taken from reference TRBV5-4 and TRBJ2-1, reads ETGVTQSPTHLIKTRGQQVTLRCSSQSGHNTVSWYQQALGQGPQFIFQYYREEENGRGNFPPRFSGLQFPNYSSELNVNALELDDSALYLCASSLGTSGYNEQFFGPGTRLTVL.

The chain links TRBV18 to TRBJ2-1; no reliable D call. CDR3 length: 14 residues. The V gene's germline CDR1 is KGHSH and CDR2 LQKENI. Trimming took 2 bases from V and 9 from J, leaving 14 bases between them. The CDR3 bases are TGTGCCAGCTCACCAAGGGCAGGTTTAGGTGAGCAGTTCTTC. Its translation: CASSPRAGLGEQFF.

The chain recombines TRBV2 with TRBJ2-7, with 10 bases matching TRBD2. The length of the CDR3 is 15 residues. J lost 2 bases, V lost 9 bases, and 10 bases had no gene match. Germline-derived CDR1 and CDR2 are SNHLY and FYNNEI. The DNA of the CDR3 is TGTGCCAGTACTGAGGGACTAGCGAGCACCTACGAGCAGTACTTC. Its protein is CASTEGLASTYEQYF.

This rearrangement joins TRBV7-2 to TRBJ2-7; 7 bases match TRBD2. The CDR3 has 19 amino acids. Germline V gene data show CDR1 as SGHTA and CDR2 as FQGNSA. J was trimmed by 2 bases and V by 1 base; bases with no gene match: 17. The CDR3 sequence is CASSLDPSWGGDPAYEQYF. As DNA, the CDR3 is TGTGCCAGCAGCTTAGACCCATCATGGGGGGGGGACCCGGCCTACGAGCAGTACTTC. Based on the CDR3 plus reference TRBV7-2 and TRBJ2-7, the full variable domain is GAGVSQSPSNKVTEKGKDVELRCDPISGHTALYWYRQSLGQGLEFLIYFQGNSAPDKSGLPSDRFSAERTGGSVSTLTIQRTQQEDSAVYLCASSLDPSWGGDPAYEQYFGPGTRLTVT.

This sequence joins TRBV4-1 and TRBJ1-6; 10 bases align to TRBD1. Losses at the gene ends were 1 base for V and 9 bases for J; bases not matched to a gene: 15. CDR1 MGHRA and CDR2 YSYEKL come from the germline V gene. The CDR3 loop spans 19 amino acids. CDR3 DNA sequence: TGCGCCAGCAGCCAAGTCGAGGGAGGGACAGGGGAAGTGGGTTCACCCCTCCACTTT. It is translated as CASSQVEGGTGEVGSPLHF.

The V and J genes are TRBV27 and TRBJ2-5; D not resolved. The assigned J gene may be wrong: the sequence end matches TRBJ2-7 better. The germline gives CDR1 MNHEY, CDR2 SMNVEV (reference sequence). The CDR3 sequence is 14 residues long. In DNA, the CDR3 is TGTGCCAGCAGAGAATTGGACGGTTCCTACGAGCAGTACTTC. It yields the protein CASRELDGSYEQYF.

The chain is built from TRBV30 and TRBJ1-5; 8 bases fit TRBD1. The CDR3 consists of 18 residues. Unmatched junction bases numbered 11, after V lost 1 base and J lost 0 bases. Germline V lookup: CDR1 GTSNPN, CDR2 SVGIG (reference sequence). CDR3 sequence reads: CAWSDPGQGVYSNQPQHF. Here the CDR3 DNA reads TGTGCCTGGAGTGACCCAGGACAGGGAGTGTATAGCAATCAGCCCCAGCATTTT.

CDR3 sequence: CASKKMNTEAFF. The CDR3 nucleotides are TGTGCCAGCAAGAAAATGAACACTGAAGCTTTCTTT. This chain links TRBV25-1 with TRBJ1-1, with D hard to call. Germline V gives CDR1 MGHDK, CDR2 SYGVNS. The CDR3 consists of 12 residues. The V gene lost 7 bases and the J gene lost 0 bases, with 6 bases spanning the gap.

CDR3: CATTPAPGYTF. For the CDR3, the DNA is TGTGCCACCACTCCGGCTCCTGGCTACACCTTC. This chain uses TRBV2 with TRBJ1-2; no firm D call. The CDR3 extends over 11 amino acids. Trimming left V 10 bases short and J 7 bases short, with 13 bases between. Per germline, CDR1 SNHLY and CDR2 FYNNEI. The full variable domain, rest sourced from reference TRBV2 and TRBJ1-2, is EPEVTQTPSHQVTQMGQEVILRCVPISNHLYFYWYRQILGQKVEFLVSFYNNEISEKSEIFDDQFSVERPDGSNFTLKIRSTKLEDSAMYFCATTPAPGYTFGSGTRLTVV.

The chain couples TRBV29-1 to TRBJ2-1; the match to TRBD2 covers 9 bases. Germline loops: CDR1 SQVTM, CDR2 ANQGSEA. V gave up 0 bases and J gave up 5 bases; unmatched junction bases: 5. The CDR3 has 15 amino acids. This CDR3 reads CSVEDIRGRDNEQFF. The CDR3 nucleotides are TGCAGCGTTGAAGATATTCGCGGGAGGGACAATGAGCAGTTCTTC.

The V gene is TRBV4-1, the J gene TRBJ1-1, with D perhaps matching TRBD1 (5 bases). This CDR3 spans 15 amino acids. Between the trimmed V and J ends, which lost 4 bases and 4 bases, there was a span of 16 bases. Germline lookup yields CDR1 MGHRA and CDR2 YSYEKL. The CDR3 coding sequence is TGCGCCAGCAGCCGAACACCGGGACGGGGCACTGAAGCTTTCTTT. It encodes CASSRTPGRGTEAFF.

The chain is built from TRBV7-2 and TRBJ2-7; 9 bases line up with TRBD2. V trimming: 2 bases; J trimming: 6 bases; junction bases outside the gene matches: 11. CDR3 length: 16 residues. Germline V lookup: CDR1 SGHTA, CDR2 FQGNSA. This chain's CDR3 is CASSLPRREGRIEQYF. DNA of the CDR3: TGTGCCAGCAGCTTACCGCGGCGGGAGGGCCGTATCGAGCAGTACTTC.

The V call is TRBV21-1, the J call TRBJ2-7; the D call of TRBD2 is as the table states it, not checked on the DNA. TRBV21-1 is labeled a pseudogene. The CDR3 extends over 23 amino acids. Written as DNA, the CDR3 is TGTGCCAGCAGCAAAAGGAGTTCGGCTAGCGGGAGCCCCGCGGGAAGTTACTCCTACGAGCAGTACTTC. It translates to CASSKRSSASGSPAGSYSYEQYF.

This CDR3 reads CASSDGTNQETQYF. As DNA, the CDR3 is TGTGCCAGCAGTGACGGGACAAATCAAGAGACCCAGTACTTC. This chain links TRBV25-1 with TRBJ2-5, with D tentatively TRBD1 (6 bases). V lost 3 bases and J 2 bases, leaving 10 bases between the germline ends. CDR1 is MGHDK and CDR2 is SYGVNS in the germline V gene. The CDR3 extends over 14 amino acids. Full variable domain (outside the CDR3, taken from reference TRBV25-1 and TRBJ2-5): EADIYQTPRYLVIGTGKKITLECSQTMGHDKMYWYQQDPGMELHLIHYSYGVNSTEKGDLSSESTVSRIRTEHFPLTLESARPSHTSQYLCASSDGTNQETQYFGPGTRLLVL.

This chain uses TRBV5-6 with TRBJ2-7; either TRBD1 or TRBD2 may supply D (6 bases each). This CDR3 contains 13 residues. V lost 3 bases to trimming and J lost 5 bases, with 12 bases between them. Per germline, CDR1 SGHDT and CDR2 YYEEEE. CDR3: CASSSLGGNEQYF. The CDR3, as DNA: TGTGCCAGCAGCTCCTTGGGGGGCAACGAGCAGTACTTC.

The V call is TRBV27, the J call TRBJ1-1; D unresolved. V was trimmed by 0 bases and J by 7 bases, leaving 12 bases between them. The CDR3 is made up of 14 amino acids. Germline V gene lookup returns CDR1 MNHEY and CDR2 SMNVEV (reference sequence). The CDR3 region has the DNA TGTGCCAGCAGTTTATCTTCGGTGATGGGTGAAGCTTTCTTT. Amino acid sequence: CASSLSSVMGEAFF.

For this clone: The same CDR3 can be traced to other DNA sequences in this sample. The J gene is TRBJ1-1, the V gene TRBV7-3; TRBD1 matches 7 bases. Germline trimming cut 4 bases from V and 3 bases from J; bases unmatched to any gene: 2. Germline loops: CDR1 SGHTA, CDR2 FQGTGA. This CDR3 has 13 residues. The CDR3 sequence: CASSSQGDTEAFF. CDR3 bases: TGTGCCAGCAGCTCCCAGGGGGACACTGAAGCTTTCTTT. Looking up the rest from reference TRBV7-3 and TRBJ1-1 gives the full variable domain: GAGVSQTPSNKVTEKGKYVELRCDPISGHTALYWYRQSLGQGPEFLIYFQGTGAADDSGLPNDRFFAVRPEGSVSTLKIQRTERGDSAVYLCASSSQGDTEAFFGQGTRLTVV.

The chain combines TRBV25-1 with TRBJ2-2, with 8 bases that match TRBD2. The length of the CDR3 is 18 residues. The V gene's germline CDR1 is MGHDK and CDR2 SYGVNS. V trimming: 5 bases; J trimming: 0 bases; junction bases outside the gene matches: 11. The CDR3 loop reads CASSLGAGDNPNTGELFF. CDR3 coding DNA: TGTGCCAGCAGTCTCGGAGCGGGGGACAACCCGAACACCGGGGAGCTGTTTTTT.

This clone was detected many times. The chain links TRBV25-1 to TRBJ2-5; 15 bases match TRBD2. Germline lookup yields CDR1 MGHDK and CDR2 SYGVNS. The junction had 3 bases not matched to a gene; V was cut back by 0 bases and J by 4 bases. The CDR3 length is 17 residues. CDR3 nucleotides: TGTGCCAGCAGTGAATACGGACTAGCGGGAGGGGGAGAGACCCAGTACTTC. Translating it yields CASSEYGLAGGGETQYF.